This T cell receptor beta chain was captured by sequencing in a study of blood T cell repertoires in COVID-19. The overall study: Some COVID-19 samples were acute and others convalescent; all came from the United States, Italy and Spain. PBMCs, B-cell-depleted T cells, or T cells provided the cDNA or gDNA that made up the material.

Two negative PCRs, clearance, or symptom resolution had been documented for recovered Cohort 3 donors. Between the trimmed V and J ends, which lost 3 bases and 6 bases, there was a span of 11 bases. The CDR3 covers 14 residues. Original processing methods: Nucleated cell number was recorded as an estimate derived from reference gene primer amplification. Repertoires were generated with immunoSEQ multiplex PCR, while TCRdb's copy carries only in-frame clones and drops some. V and J calls and clone size are given by that table; D and trimming were obtained from the DNA. The sample has approximately 400,000 clones, under 85% seen once; the top ten hold 5% to 6%.

Sequencing was done on a sample of PBMCs or T cells enriched from blood (not recorded which). The chain joins TRBV23-1 to TRBJ1-4, with D unresolved. TRBV23-1 is treated as an ORF (open reading frame) with a function not yet certain. The receptor was isolated from a woman aged 45-65 years who had recovered from COVID-19. The CDR3 here is CASSQVLGDEKLFF. The CDR3 DNA sequence: TGCGCCAGCAGTCAGGTGCTCGGAGATGAAAAACTGTTTTTT.